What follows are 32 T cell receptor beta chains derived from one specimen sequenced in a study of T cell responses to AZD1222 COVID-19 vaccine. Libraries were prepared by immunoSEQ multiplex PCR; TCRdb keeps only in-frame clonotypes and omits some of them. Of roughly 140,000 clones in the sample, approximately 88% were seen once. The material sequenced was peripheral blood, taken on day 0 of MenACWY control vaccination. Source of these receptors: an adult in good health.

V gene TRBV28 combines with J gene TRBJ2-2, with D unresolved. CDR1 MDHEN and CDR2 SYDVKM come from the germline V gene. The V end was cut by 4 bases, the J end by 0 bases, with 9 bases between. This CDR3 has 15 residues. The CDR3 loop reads CASSYYLPNTGELFF. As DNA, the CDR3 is TGTGCCAGCAGTTACTACCTCCCGAACACCGGGGAGCTGTTTTTT.

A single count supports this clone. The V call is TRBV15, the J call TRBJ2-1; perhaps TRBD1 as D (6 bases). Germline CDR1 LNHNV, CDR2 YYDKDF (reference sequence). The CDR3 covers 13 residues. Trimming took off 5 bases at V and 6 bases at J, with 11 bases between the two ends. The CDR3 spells CATSSRQVNEQFF. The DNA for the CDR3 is TGTGCCACCAGCTCACGACAGGTCAATGAGCAGTTCTTC.

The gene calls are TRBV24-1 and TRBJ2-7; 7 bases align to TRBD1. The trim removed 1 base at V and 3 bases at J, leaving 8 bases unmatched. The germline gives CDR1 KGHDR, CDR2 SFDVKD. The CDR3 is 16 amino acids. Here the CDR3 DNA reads TGTGCCACCAGTGATTTTAGACAGGGTAGGATCTACGAGCAGTACTTC. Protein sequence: CATSDFRQGRIYEQYF.

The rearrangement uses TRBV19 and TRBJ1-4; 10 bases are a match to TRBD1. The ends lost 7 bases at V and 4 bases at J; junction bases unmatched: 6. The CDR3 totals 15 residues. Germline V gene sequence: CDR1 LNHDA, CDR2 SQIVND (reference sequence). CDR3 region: CASIQRTGGNEKLFF. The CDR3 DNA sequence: TGTGCCAGTATTCAACGGACAGGGGGTAATGAAAAACTGTTTTTT.

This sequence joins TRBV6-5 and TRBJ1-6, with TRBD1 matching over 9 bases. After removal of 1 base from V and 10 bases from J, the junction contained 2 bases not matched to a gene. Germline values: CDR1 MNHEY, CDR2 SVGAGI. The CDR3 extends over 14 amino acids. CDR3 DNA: TGTGCCAGCAGTTACTACAGGGGGCGGTCACCCCTCCACTTT. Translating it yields CASSYYRGRSPLHF.

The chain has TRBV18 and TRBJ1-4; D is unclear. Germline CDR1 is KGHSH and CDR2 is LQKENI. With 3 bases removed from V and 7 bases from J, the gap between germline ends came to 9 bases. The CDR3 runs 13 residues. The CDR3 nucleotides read TGTGCCAGCTCACCGGATAACGGTGAAAAACTGTTTTTT. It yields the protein CASSPDNGEKLFF.

The CDR3 is CASSRQNNQPQHF. The CDR3 nucleotides read TGTGCCAGCAGCAGACAGAACAATCAGCCCCAGCATTTT. V usage is TRBV6-5 and J usage is TRBJ1-5; D might be TRBD1 (5 bases). CDR3 size: 13 residues. Germline CDR1 and CDR2: MNHEY and SVGAGI. V lost 6 bases, J lost 3 bases, and 9 bases lay in between.

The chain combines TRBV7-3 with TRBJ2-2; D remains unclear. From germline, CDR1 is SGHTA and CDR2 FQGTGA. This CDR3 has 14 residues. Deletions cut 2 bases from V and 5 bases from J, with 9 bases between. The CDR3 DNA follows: TGTGCCAGCAGCTTACAGGTTATGACCGGGGAGCTGTTTTTT. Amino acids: CASSLQVMTGELFF.

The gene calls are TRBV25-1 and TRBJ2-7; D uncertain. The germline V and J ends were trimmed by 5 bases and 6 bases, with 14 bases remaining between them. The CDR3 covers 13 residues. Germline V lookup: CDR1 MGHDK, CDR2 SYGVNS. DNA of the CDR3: TGTGCCAGCAGTCAAGGACCGCCCGTCGAGCAGTACTTC. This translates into CASSQGPPVEQYF.

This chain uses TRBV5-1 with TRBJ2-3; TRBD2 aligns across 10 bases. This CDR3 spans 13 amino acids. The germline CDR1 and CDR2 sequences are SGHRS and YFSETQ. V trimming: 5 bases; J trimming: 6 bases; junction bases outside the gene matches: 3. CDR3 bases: TGCGCCAGCAGACCAGCGGGAGGGGATACGCAGTATTTT. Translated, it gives CASRPAGGDTQYF.

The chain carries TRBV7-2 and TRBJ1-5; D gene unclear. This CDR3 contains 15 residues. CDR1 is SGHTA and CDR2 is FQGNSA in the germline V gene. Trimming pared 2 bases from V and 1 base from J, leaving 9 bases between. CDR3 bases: TGTGCCAGCAGCTTAATGGTCAGCAGCAATCAGCCCCAGCATTTT. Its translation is CASSLMVSSNQPQHF. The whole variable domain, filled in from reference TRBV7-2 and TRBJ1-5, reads GAGVSQSPSNKVTEKGKDVELRCDPISGHTALYWYRQSLGQGLEFLIYFQGNSAPDKSGLPSDRFSAERTGGSVSTLTIQRTQQEDSAVYLCASSLMVSSNQPQHFGDGTRLSIL.

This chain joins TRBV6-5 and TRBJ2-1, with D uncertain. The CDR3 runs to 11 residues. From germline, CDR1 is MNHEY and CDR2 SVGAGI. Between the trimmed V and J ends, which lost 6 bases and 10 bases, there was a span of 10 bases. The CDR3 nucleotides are TGTGCCAGCAGCCGACGCAAAGAGCAGTTCTTC. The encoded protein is CASSRRKEQFF.

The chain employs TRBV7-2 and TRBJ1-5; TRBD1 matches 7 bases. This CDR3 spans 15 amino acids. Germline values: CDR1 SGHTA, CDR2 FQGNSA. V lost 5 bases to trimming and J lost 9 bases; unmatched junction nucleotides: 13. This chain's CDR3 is CASSTYRQGSRPQHF. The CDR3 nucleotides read TGTGCCAGCAGCACTTACAGACAGGGCAGCAGGCCCCAGCATTTT. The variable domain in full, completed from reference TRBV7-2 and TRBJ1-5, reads GAGVSQSPSNKVTEKGKDVELRCDPISGHTALYWYRQSLGQGLEFLIYFQGNSAPDKSGLPSDRFSAERTGGSVSTLTIQRTQQEDSAVYLCASSTYRQGSRPQHFGDGTRLSIL.

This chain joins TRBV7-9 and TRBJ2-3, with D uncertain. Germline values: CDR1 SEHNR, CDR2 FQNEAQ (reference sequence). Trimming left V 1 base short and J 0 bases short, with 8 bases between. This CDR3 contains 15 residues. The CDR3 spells CASSLGGPSTDTQYF. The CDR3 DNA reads TGTGCCAGCAGCTTAGGAGGACCGAGCACAGATACGCAGTATTTT.

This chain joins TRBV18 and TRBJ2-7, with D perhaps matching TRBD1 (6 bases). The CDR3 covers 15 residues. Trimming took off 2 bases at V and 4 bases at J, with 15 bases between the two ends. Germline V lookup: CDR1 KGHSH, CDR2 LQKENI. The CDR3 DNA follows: TGTGCCAGCTCACCAATGGGACAAGGGGGATACGAGCAGTACTTC. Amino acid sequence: CASSPMGQGGYEQYF.

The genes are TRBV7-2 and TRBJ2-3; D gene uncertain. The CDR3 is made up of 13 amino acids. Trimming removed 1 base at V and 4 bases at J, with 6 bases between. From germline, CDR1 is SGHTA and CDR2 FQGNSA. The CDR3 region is CASSLGYPDTQYF. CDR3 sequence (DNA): TGTGCCAGCAGCTTAGGATACCCAGATACGCAGTATTTT. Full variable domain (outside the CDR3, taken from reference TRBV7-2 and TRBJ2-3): GAGVSQSPSNKVTEKGKDVELRCDPISGHTALYWYRQSLGQGLEFLIYFQGNSAPDKSGLPSDRFSAERTGGSVSTLTIQRTQQEDSAVYLCASSLGYPDTQYFGPGTRLTVL.

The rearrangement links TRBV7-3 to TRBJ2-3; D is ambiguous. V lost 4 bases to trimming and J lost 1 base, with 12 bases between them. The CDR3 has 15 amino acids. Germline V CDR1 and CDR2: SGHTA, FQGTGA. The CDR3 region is CASSSGLPGTDTQYF. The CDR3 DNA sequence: TGTGCCAGCAGCTCCGGATTACCGGGCACAGATACGCAGTATTTT.

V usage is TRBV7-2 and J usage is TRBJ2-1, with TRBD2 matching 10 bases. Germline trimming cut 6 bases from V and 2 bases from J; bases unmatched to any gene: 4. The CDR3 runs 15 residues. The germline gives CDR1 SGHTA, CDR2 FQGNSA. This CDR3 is CASRFSGGPYNEQFF. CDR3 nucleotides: TGTGCCAGCAGATTTAGCGGGGGGCCCTACAATGAGCAGTTCTTC.

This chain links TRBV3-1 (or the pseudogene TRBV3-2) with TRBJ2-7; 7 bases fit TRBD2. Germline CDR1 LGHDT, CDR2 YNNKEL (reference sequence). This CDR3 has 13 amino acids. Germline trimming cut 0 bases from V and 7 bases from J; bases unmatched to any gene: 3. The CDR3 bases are TGTGCCAGCAGCCAAGATCTGCGGGGGGAGCAGTACTTC. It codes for CASSQDLRGEQYF.

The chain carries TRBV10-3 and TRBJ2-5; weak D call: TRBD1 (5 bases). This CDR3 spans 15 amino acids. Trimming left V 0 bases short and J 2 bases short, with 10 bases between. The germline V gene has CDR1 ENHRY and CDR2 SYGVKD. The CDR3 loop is CAISESSTVQETQYF. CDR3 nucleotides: TGTGCCATCAGTGAGTCCTCGACAGTACAAGAGACCCAGTACTTC.

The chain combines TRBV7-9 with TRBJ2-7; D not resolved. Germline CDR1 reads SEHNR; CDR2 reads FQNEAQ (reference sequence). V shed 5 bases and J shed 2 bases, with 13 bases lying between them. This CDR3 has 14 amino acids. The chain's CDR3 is CASSTQDGPYEQYF. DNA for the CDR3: TGTGCCAGCAGCACGCAGGACGGGCCCTACGAGCAGTACTTC. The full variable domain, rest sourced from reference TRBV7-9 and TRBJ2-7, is DTGVSQNPRHKITKRGQNVTFRCDPISEHNRLYWYRQTLGQGPEFLTYFQNEAQLEKSRLLSDRFSAERPKGSFSTLEIQRTEQGDSAMYLCASSTQDGPYEQYFGPGTRLTVT.

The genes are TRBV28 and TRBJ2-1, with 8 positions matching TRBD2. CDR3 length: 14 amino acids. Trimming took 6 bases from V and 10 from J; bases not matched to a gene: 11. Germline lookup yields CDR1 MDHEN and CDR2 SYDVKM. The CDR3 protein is CASSFRTSRWEQFF. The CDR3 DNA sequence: TGTGCCAGCAGCTTCCGGACTAGCCGGTGGGAGCAGTTCTTC.

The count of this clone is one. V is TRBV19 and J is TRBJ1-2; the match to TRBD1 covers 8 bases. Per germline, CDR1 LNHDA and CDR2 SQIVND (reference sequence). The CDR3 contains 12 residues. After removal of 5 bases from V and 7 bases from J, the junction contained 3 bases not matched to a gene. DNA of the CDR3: TGTGCCAGTAGTCCACAGGGGGGTGGCTACACCTTC. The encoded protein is CASSPQGGGYTF.

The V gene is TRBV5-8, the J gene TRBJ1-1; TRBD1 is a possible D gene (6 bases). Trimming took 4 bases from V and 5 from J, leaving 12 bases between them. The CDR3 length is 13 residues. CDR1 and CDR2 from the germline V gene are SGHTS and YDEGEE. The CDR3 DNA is TGTGCCAGCAGCCGGGGGGCGCGGACTGAAGCTTTCTTT. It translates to CASSRGARTEAFF.

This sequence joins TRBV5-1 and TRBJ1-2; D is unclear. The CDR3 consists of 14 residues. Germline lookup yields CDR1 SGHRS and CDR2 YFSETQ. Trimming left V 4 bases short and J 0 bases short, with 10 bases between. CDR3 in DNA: TGCGCCAGCAGCATTGACGGTACTAACTATGGCTACACCTTC. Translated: CASSIDGTNYGYTF.

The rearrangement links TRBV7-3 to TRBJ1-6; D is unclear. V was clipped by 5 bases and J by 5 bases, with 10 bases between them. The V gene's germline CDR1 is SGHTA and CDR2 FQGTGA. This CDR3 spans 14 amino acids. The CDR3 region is CASSPTVNNSPLHF. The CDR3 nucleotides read TGTGCCAGCAGCCCGACGGTCAATAATTCACCCCTCCACTTT.

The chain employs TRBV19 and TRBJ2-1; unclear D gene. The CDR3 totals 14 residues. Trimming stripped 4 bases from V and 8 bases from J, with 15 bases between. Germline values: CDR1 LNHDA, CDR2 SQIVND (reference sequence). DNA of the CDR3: TGTGCCAGTAGTAGAGGCTCCCCGTCCCATGAGCAGTTCTTC. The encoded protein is CASSRGSPSHEQFF.

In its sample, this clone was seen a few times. The CDR3 DNA follows: TGTGCCAGCGGGACCTCAGGCGGGGGCGTCGGTGAAGCTTTCTTT. Translating it yields CASGTSGGGVGEAFF. V is TRBV6-6 and J is TRBJ1-1, with a possible D match to TRBD1 (6 bases). This CDR3 is built from 15 residues. The germline V gene has CDR1 MNHNY and CDR2 SVGAGI (reference sequence). V shed 8 bases and J shed 7 bases, with 23 bases lying between them.

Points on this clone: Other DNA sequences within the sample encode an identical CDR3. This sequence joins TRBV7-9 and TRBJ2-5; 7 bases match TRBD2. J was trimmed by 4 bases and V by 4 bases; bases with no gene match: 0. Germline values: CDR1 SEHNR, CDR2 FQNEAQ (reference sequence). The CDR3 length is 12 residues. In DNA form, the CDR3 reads TGTGCCAGCAGCTGGGGGGGAGAGACCCAGTACTTC. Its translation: CASSWGGETQYF.

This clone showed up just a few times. CDR3 in amino acids: CASSLPGSGNTIYF. CDR3 nucleotide sequence: TGTGCCAGCAGCCTGCCGGGCTCTGGAAACACCATATATTTT. The rearrangement joins TRBV5-6 to TRBJ1-3, with D unclear. The V gene's germline CDR1 is SGHDT and CDR2 YYEEEE. V was shortened by 4 bases and J by 0 bases, with 8 bases between the two germline ends. The CDR3 extends over 14 amino acids.

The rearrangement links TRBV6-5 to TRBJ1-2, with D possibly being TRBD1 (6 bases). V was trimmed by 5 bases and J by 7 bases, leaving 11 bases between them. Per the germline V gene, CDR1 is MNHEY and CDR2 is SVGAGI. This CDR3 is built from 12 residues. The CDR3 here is CASSPGVAGYTF. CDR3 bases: TGTGCCAGCAGTCCAGGGGTGGCTGGCTACACCTTC.

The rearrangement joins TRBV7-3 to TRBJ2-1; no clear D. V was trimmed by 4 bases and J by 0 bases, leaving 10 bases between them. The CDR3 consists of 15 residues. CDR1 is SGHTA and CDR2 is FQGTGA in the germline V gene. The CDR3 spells CASSSEPSSYNEQFF. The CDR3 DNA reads TGTGCCAGCAGCTCCGAGCCAAGCTCCTACAATGAGCAGTTCTTC.